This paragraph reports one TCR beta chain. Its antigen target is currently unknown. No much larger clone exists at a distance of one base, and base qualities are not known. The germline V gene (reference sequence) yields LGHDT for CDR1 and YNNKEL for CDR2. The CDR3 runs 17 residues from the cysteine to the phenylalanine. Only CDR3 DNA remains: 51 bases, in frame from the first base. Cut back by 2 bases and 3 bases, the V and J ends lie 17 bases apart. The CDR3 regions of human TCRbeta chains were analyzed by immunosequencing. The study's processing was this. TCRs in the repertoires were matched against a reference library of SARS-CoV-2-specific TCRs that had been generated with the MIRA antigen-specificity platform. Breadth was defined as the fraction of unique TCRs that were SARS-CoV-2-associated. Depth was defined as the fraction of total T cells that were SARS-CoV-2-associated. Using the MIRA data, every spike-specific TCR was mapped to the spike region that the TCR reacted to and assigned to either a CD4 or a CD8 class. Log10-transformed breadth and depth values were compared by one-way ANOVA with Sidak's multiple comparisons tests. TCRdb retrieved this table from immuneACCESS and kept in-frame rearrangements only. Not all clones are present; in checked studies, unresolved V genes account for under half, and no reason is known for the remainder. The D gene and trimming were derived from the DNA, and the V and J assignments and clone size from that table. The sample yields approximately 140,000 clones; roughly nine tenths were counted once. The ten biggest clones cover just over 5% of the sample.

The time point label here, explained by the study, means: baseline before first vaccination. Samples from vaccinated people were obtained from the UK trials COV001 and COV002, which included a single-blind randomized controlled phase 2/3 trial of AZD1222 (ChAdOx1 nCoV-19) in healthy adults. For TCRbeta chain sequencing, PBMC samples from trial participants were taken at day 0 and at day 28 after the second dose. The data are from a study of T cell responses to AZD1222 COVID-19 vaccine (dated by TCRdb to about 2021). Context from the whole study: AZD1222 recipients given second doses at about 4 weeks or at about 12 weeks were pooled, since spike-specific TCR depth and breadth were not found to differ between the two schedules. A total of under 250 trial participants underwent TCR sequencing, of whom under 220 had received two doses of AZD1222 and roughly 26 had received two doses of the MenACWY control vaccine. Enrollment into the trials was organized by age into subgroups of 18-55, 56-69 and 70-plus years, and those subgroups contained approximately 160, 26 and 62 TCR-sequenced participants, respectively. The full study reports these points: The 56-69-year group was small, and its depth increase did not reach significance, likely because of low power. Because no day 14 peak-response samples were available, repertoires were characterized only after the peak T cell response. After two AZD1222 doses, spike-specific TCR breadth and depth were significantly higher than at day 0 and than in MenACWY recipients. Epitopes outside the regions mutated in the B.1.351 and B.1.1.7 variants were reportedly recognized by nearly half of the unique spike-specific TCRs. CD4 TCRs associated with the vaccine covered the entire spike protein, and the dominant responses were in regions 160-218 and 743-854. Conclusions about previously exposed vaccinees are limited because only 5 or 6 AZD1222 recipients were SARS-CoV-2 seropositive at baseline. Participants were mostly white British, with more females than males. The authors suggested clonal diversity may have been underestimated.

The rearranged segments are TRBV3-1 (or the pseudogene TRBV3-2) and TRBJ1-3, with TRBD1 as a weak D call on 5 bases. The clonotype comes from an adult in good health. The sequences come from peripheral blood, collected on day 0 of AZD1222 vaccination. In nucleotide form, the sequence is TGTGCCAGCAGCCAATGGAAATGTGGGGCTGGTGGAAACACCATATATTTT. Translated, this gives CASSQWKCGAGGNTIYF.